This T cell receptor beta chain was documented in a study of shared clonotypes between healthy human individuals. At the level of the study: CD4 naive cells filled three plates per donor, CD4 memory three, CD8 naive two and CD8 memory one.

V lost 8 bases, J lost 7 bases, and 19 bases stayed unmatched. CDR1 is SGHAT and CDR2 is FQNNGV in the germline V gene. This CDR3 spans 16 amino acids. Study-wide points: Only blood samples were collected, and tissue repertoires likely differ.

Execution of the assay was at deep level. Sorted-subset replicate PCR reactions contained approximately 190 ng DNA, corresponding to approximately 30,000 T cell genomes. The protocol was immunoSEQ multiplex PCR, while the TCRdb copy is restricted to in-frame clones and leaves out a portion. There are around 2.3 million clones in the sample; under 97% occur only once, and less than 0.15% lies in the top ten. Of note for this clone: Its antigen remains unknown.

Specimen: naive CD4+ T cells sorted from blood. Sample subset: CD45RA+ positively selected. The clonotype was recovered from a man aged 18 to 29 in good health. The chain carries TRBV11-2 and TRBJ2-5, with 7 nucleotides matching TRBD2. CDR3 DNA sequence: TGTGCCAGCGACTACCAACTAGCGCCTTCCGGGGGGACCCAGTACTTC. Protein sequence: CASDYQLAPSGGTQYF.